This T cell receptor beta chain was identified in a study of CD8 T cells in ankylosing spondylitis (TCRdb year 2017). Regarding the complete study: T cell receptor beta repertoires were profiled in healthy donors and ankylosing spondylitis patients so that disease-linked TCR variants could be found. Samples of peripheral blood were taken, and for ankylosing spondylitis patients, synovial fluid was collected as well. The whole study cohort included 85 to 120 healthy donors and over 20 ankylosing spondylitis patients. General conclusions and limits of the study: Significant enrichment of the disease-linked clones was reported in matched synovial fluid samples from ankylosing spondylitis patients. The disease-linked clones showed a CD8+ phenotype and occurred at relatively low frequencies in peripheral blood. Some motif variants had previously been reported in the synovial fluid and blood of reactive arthritis patients, which suggests shared mechanisms of disease initiation. A TCR beta motif of several highly homologous amino acid variants appeared characteristic of blood from ankylosing spondylitis patients.

From its cysteine to its phenylalanine, the CDR3 spans 12 amino acids. The only DNA kept is the CDR3, 36 bases in frame from the first base. CDR1 and CDR2 are drawn from the germline V gene (reference sequence): MNHNY, SVGAGI. A distance of 8 bases separates the germline ends of V and J, which lose 6 bases and 3 bases respectively. The sample was run on an Illumina HiSeq 2500. Quantitative 5'-RACE with molecular barcodes was used to prepare TCR beta libraries. The authors processed their data as follows. Disease-linked TCR variants were identified with a new computational method built on a probabilistic model of VDJ rearrangement. Through fastp at Q25 and MiXCR, TCRdb rebuilt clones from the public reads, retaining in-frame beta chains. Merged by CDR3 protein, the rows form single entries marked with the most common genes and DNA. Here the V and J calls rest on TCRdb's processing, not on the authors' analysis. In this sample the table shows approximately 350,000 distinct CDR3 sequences, roughly 20% of which occur a single time. Together, the top ten hold about an eighth of the sample.

On this clonotype itself: Its cognate antigen has yet to be identified. One base away there is no much larger clone; base qualities are not given.

The receptor chain draws on TRBV6-6 and TRBJ2-5; the best D guess is TRBD1, with 5 bases matching. Input material: blood, either unsorted or a sorted T cell fraction (not recorded which). The sequence was collected from a male donor with ankylosing spondylitis or in good health (not recorded which). This receptor has the CDR3 CASRGREETQYF. The nucleotide sequence reads as follows: TGTGCCAGCAGGGGGCGAGAAGAGACCCAGTACTTC.